This TCR beta chain was captured by sequencing in a study of T cell responses to AZD1222 COVID-19 vaccine. Broader study findings: Females made up more of the donors, who were largely white British, and clonal diversity may have come out too low.

The data were produced by immunoSEQ multiplex PCR, yet TCRdb's version contains in-frame clones alone and is incomplete. The sample has tens of thousands of clones, over 75% seen once. CDR1 SGHTS and CDR2 YDEGEE come from the germline V gene. V lost 0 bases to trimming and J lost 5 bases, with 15 bases between them. The CDR3 runs 15 residues. For this clone: Its matching antigen is unknown.

Sequencing was performed on peripheral blood, taken 28 days after the second AZD1222 dose. The receptor's source is an adult who received the AZD1222 COVID-19 vaccine. This chain connects TRBV5-8 to TRBJ2-7, with a weak D call TRBD1 (6 bases). The CDR3: CASSLEAGASNEQYF. The DNA for the CDR3 is TGTGCCAGCAGCTTGGAGGCAGGGGCCTCAAACGAGCAGTACTTC.